This T cell receptor beta chain was sequenced during a study of T-cell memory formation after mild COVID-19 (dated by TCRdb to about 2021). With regard to the full study: TCR sequence clusters from the two donors were largely donor specific. In two donors, T-cell clones that expanded and contracted after mild COVID-19 were tracked by sequencing TCRalpha and TCRbeta repertoires over time. Two young, previously healthy adult volunteers, one female and one male, were included in the cohort. General conclusions and limits of the study: Whether the second-wave clones peaking on day 37 were SARS-CoV-2 specific was not confirmed. Some responding clones were detected in pre-infection memory, which suggested that pre-existing cross-reactive memory T cells had joined the SARS-CoV-2 response. Clones contracting from day 15 to 85 had balanced CD4/CD8 phenotypes, while a second wave expanding from day 15 to 37 was biased towards CD4+. The study included only a couple of mild cases, and larger cohorts that include severe cases with pre-infection samples were judged to be necessary. Contracting CD4+ clones were located mainly in the CM and EM memory subsets, whereas CD8+ clones were found to be enriched in EMRA.

A distance of 11 bases separates the germline ends of V and J, which lose 5 bases and 4 bases respectively. CDR1 and CDR2 are read off the germline V gene (reference sequence) as SEHNR and FQNEAQ. The CDR3 goes from the cysteine to the phenylalanine over 14 residues. Of the read, only the CDR3 DNA is kept; its 42 bases are in frame from base 1. Sequencing relied on an Illumina NovaSeq 6000. Using 5'RACE with constant-segment primers, TCRalpha and TCRbeta cDNA libraries were constructed, with sample barcodes and unique molecular identifiers added in the process. RNA was extracted from every sample with Trizol reagent. Amplification of the libraries took two PCR steps, and the second step added a second sample barcode plus Illumina TruSeq adapters. Libraries were sequenced on an Illumina NovaSeq with 2 x 150 bp paired-end reads. Per the authors' processing: Reads were demultiplexed and collapsed into UMI-guided consensus sequences with migec v1.2.7. Using mixcr v2.1.11, UMI consensuses were aligned to TRA and TRB V and J templates and then assembled into clonotypes. A clonotype was counted as expanded or contracted only if both edgeR and NoisET called the change significant, with noise models trained on biological replicates. For edgeR calls, the thresholds were a false discovery rate-adjusted p below 0.01 and a log2 fold-change of 1. As an exploratory analysis of dynamics, max-normalized trajectories of the 1000 most abundant clonotypes were examined with PCA combined with hierarchical clustering. Separately sequenced CD4+ and CD8+ repertoires were used to assign the CD4 or CD8 phenotype of responding clones. Through fastp at Q25 and MiXCR, TCRdb rebuilt clones from the public reads, retaining in-frame beta chains. Under each unique CDR3 protein, matching rows form one entry showing the most common genes and DNA. TCRdb, rather than the study authors, made the V and J calls. The sample table lists some 450,000 distinct CDR3 sequences, roughly 18% of them with a count of one. The ten most abundant clones make up roughly 21% of the sample.

Ficoll-Paque density gradient centrifugation was used to isolate PBMCs. This clonotype was found many times. Its binding antigen is unknown. The input lacks base qualities; no much larger clone sits a single base away. This sequence originates from a man aged 18 to 30 who had mild COVID-19 (a few samples of this study predate the infection). The sample titles of this study are shuffled in the database, so cell type and time point are left out; the donor was told from shared clones. The specimen sequenced was PBMCs or a T cell subset sorted from them (not recorded which). This chain joins TRBV7-9 to TRBJ2-2; a confident D gene designation cannot be given. For the CDR3, the sequence is CASSHRVPTGELFF. Here is the DNA: TGTGCCAGCAGCCACCGGGTCCCCACCGGGGAGCTGTTTTTT.